This record looks at one T cell receptor beta chain sequence and its context. These data come from a study of identical twins. In TCRdb, the 5' RACE reads were re-called with MiXCR into one record per CDR3 protein. The data contain 450,000 or so distinct CDR3 sequences, approximately 24% of them seen just once; the ten biggest clones take up over 2.5%. CDR3 length: 13 amino acids. V was trimmed by 3 bases and J by 1 base, leaving 6 bases between them. Germline loops: CDR1 ENHRY, CDR2 SYGVKD. A further study also used this sample, focusing on T cells expressing NK-cell markers. In that study: Of the CD8+ T cell pool in over 5 donors, roughly 1.0-8% was accounted for by dominant NKG2C+ clonotypes.

The origin of this receptor is a woman under 30 in good health. The chain links TRBV10-3 to TRBJ1-1; the D is unclear. Source material: CD4+ T cells sorted from blood. The CDR3 sequence: CAISERENTEAFF. CDR3 coding DNA: TGTGCCATCAGTGAACGGGAGAACACTGAAGCTTTCTTT.